Shown below are 21 T cell receptor beta chains from a single sample sequenced in a study of graft-versus-host responses after intestinal transplantation. The assay was immunoSEQ multiplex PCR, and TCRdb's table has in-frame clones only and misses some. Of just under 85,000 clones detected, approximately 89% appear once; the ten largest clones hold 7.6%. For these TCRs, the target antigens are not known. The source material was unstimulated CD8+ T cells sorted from spleen or lymph node cells, sampled before transplant. Receptors originate from a human donor who was the organ donor for an intestinal transplant.

Notes on this clone: The same CDR3 can be traced to other DNA sequences in this sample. This chain links TRBV4-1 with TRBJ1-5; the D gene is possibly TRBD1 (5 bases). Between the trimmed V and J ends, which lost 4 bases and 7 bases, there was a span of 11 bases. Germline CDR1 and CDR2: MGHRA and YSYEKL. This CDR3 region has 13 residues. In nucleotides, the CDR3 is TGCGCCAGCAGCCCTGGGACTGGGCAGCCCCAGCATTTT. Its translation: CASSPGTGQPQHF.

This rearrangement joins TRBV5-4 to TRBJ2-2; perhaps D is TRBD1 or TRBD2 (5 bases each). In germline, CDR1 is SGHNT, CDR2 YYREEE (reference sequence). The CDR3 runs 15 residues. The V end was cut by 0 bases, the J end by 4 bases, with 10 bases between. CDR3 sequence (DNA): TGTGCCAGCAGCTTGGTTGGGGGATCCACCGGGGAGCTGTTTTTT. The encoded protein is CASSLVGGSTGELFF.

The chain has TRBV27 and TRBJ1-2; no reliable D call. Trimming took off 4 bases at V and 7 bases at J, with 13 bases between the two ends. The V gene's germline CDR1 is MNHEY and CDR2 SMNVEV (reference sequence). The CDR3 runs 13 residues. The CDR3 is CASSWSRNAGYTF. The CDR3 DNA reads as TGTGCCAGCAGTTGGTCCCGGAATGCTGGCTACACCTTC.

The rearrangement uses TRBV9 and TRBJ2-7, with TRBD2 identical over 12 bases. The CDR3 consists of 16 residues. Germline-derived CDR1 and CDR2 are SGDLS and YYNGEE. The trim removed 0 bases at V and 4 bases at J, leaving 5 bases unmatched. The CDR3 is CASSVAGLAGSYEQYF. The CDR3 coding sequence is TGTGCCAGCAGCGTAGCAGGACTAGCGGGATCTTACGAGCAGTACTTC.

This clone was seen once. V gene TRBV27 combines with J gene TRBJ1-1; D might be TRBD1 (6 bases). V lost 0 bases, J lost 0 bases, and 11 bases lay in between. This CDR3 is built from 16 residues. Germline values: CDR1 MNHEY, CDR2 SMNVEV (reference sequence). The DNA of the CDR3 is TGTGCCAGCAGTTTATCGGCAGGGGCGATGAACACTGAAGCTTTCTTT. Amino acid sequence: CASSLSAGAMNTEAFF.

V is TRBV29-1 and J is TRBJ2-7; D is possibly TRBD2 (6 bases). The ends were cut back, 6 bases at V and 0 bases at J, with 6 bases in the middle. Germline V gene sequence: CDR1 SQVTM, CDR2 ANQGSEA. The CDR3 length is 11 residues. The CDR3 loop reads CSVGSSYEQYF. CDR3 DNA: TGCAGCGTCGGGAGCTCCTACGAGCAGTACTTC.

V is TRBV21-1 and J is TRBJ1-2. TRBV21-1 is flagged as a pseudogene. There are 13 residues in the CDR3. CDR3 sequence reads: CASITGGPYGYTF. In nucleotides, the CDR3 is TGTGCCAGCATCACCGGGGGACCCTATGGCTACACCTTC.

The chain uses TRBV27 and TRBJ1-1, with D possibly TRBD1 on 6 matching bases. This CDR3 region has 14 residues. V lost 6 bases, J lost 1 base, and 12 bases lay in between. Germline lookup yields CDR1 MNHEY and CDR2 SMNVEV (reference sequence). In DNA form, the CDR3 reads TGTGCCAGCAGGCGTTCGACAGGGAACACTGAAGCTTTCTTT. This translates into CASRRSTGNTEAFF.

This clone was seen a handful of times. The chain couples TRBV7-9 to TRBJ2-1; tentative D call: TRBD1 (5 bases). CDR3 length: 13 amino acids. Germline CDR1 is SEHNR and CDR2 is FQNEAQ (reference sequence). With 7 bases removed from V and 13 bases from J, the gap between germline ends came to 20 bases. CDR3 sequence reads: CASTTLTYGQQFF. DNA for the CDR3: TGTGCCAGCACCACCTTGACCTACGGACAACAGTTCTTC.

The rearrangement joins TRBV19 to TRBJ2-5; D might be TRBD1 or TRBD2, each matching 5 bases. The end of the DNA aligns better with TRBJ2-7, so the J call may be wrong. Germline assignment: CDR1 LNHDA and CDR2 SQIVND (reference sequence). The CDR3 contains 16 residues. The CDR3 sequence: CASSLYPVGVIYEQYF. The CDR3 bases are TGTGCCAGTAGTCTATACCCAGTGGGGGTTATCTACGAGCAGTACTTC.

This chain connects TRBV5-5 to TRBJ2-5; D gene unclear. The germline V gene has CDR1 SGHKS and CDR2 YYEKEE (reference sequence). The V end was cut by 1 base, the J end by 4 bases, with 5 bases between. This CDR3 contains 12 residues. The CDR3 spells CASSLFGETQYF. The CDR3 region has the DNA TGTGCCAGCAGCTTGTTTGGAGAGACCCAGTACTTC.

The chain is built from TRBV28 and TRBJ2-1, with D possibly being TRBD2 (7 bases). The CDR3 loop spans 14 amino acids. The germline V gene encodes CDR1 MDHEN and CDR2 SYDVKM. V was pared by 2 bases and J by 7 bases, with 12 bases between. The CDR3 loop is CASSLRGGANEQFF. In DNA form, the CDR3 reads TGTGCCAGCAGTTTACGCGGGGGCGCTAATGAGCAGTTCTTC.

The V call is TRBV19, the J call TRBJ2-3; TRBD2 agrees at 10 bases. CDR1 is LNHDA, CDR2 SQIVND, per germline (reference sequence). Trimming cost V 5 bases and J 2 bases; bases outside gene matches: 7. This CDR3 contains 16 residues. CDR3 in amino acids: CASSLGLADPTDTQYF. CDR3 sequence (DNA): TGTGCCAGTAGTTTAGGACTAGCGGACCCCACAGATACGCAGTATTTT.

The chain joins TRBV7-2 to TRBJ2-5; 12 bases fit TRBD2. V lost 5 bases and J lost 5; bases outside the gene matches: 6. The CDR3 runs 15 residues. Per germline, CDR1 SGHTA and CDR2 FQGNSA. The CDR3 spells CASSPLAGGVETQYF. CDR3 DNA: TGTGCCAGCAGCCCACTAGCGGGGGGTGTGGAGACCCAGTACTTC.

The chain recombines TRBV10-1 with TRBJ2-3, with D perhaps matching TRBD2 (6 bases). Germline CDR1 WNHNN, CDR2 SYGVQD (reference sequence). The germline V and J ends were trimmed by 3 bases and 3 bases, with 10 bases remaining between them. CDR3 length equals 14 residues. The CDR3 here is CASSDRDFTDTQYF. The DNA of the CDR3 is TGCGCCAGCAGTGACAGGGACTTTACAGATACGCAGTATTTT.

Here the CDR3 reads CASRGTGDYEQYF. For the CDR3, the DNA is TGTGCCAGTAGAGGGACAGGAGACTACGAGCAGTACTTC. This chain connects TRBV19 to TRBJ2-7, with TRBD1 matching over 8 bases. J gave up 3 bases and V 6 bases, and 4 bases lay outside the gene matches. This CDR3 has 13 amino acids. Germline V CDR1 and CDR2: LNHDA, SQIVND (reference sequence).

The V gene is TRBV19, the J gene TRBJ2-1, with TRBD2 matching over 9 bases. This CDR3 is built from 15 residues. Looked up from germline, CDR1 is LNHDA and CDR2 is SQIVND (reference sequence). Unmatched junction bases numbered 3, after V lost 0 bases and J lost 6 bases. The CDR3 nucleotides are TGTGCCAGTAGTATAGATAGCGGGGGTGCCAATGAGCAGTTCTTC. Its protein is CASSIDSGGANEQFF.

This clone was seen a few times. The V and J genes are TRBV11-2 and TRBJ1-4; 7 positions agree with TRBD1. From germline, CDR1 is SGHAT and CDR2 FQNNGV. The CDR3 runs to 12 residues. Trimming took 4 bases from V and 14 from J; bases not matched to a gene: 7. CDR3 DNA sequence: TGTGCCAGCAGCTCTGGGACAGAGGATCTGTTTTTT. Its translation is CASSSGTEDLFF.

This clone was observed a single time. The chain combines TRBV2 with TRBJ2-2; unclear D gene. The CDR3 covers 12 residues. CDR1 SNHLY and CDR2 FYNNEI come from the germline V gene. V dropped 4 bases and J dropped 6 bases, with 6 bases sitting between them. The CDR3 coding sequence is TGTGCCAGCAGTGTCATCGCCGGGGAGCTGTTTTTT. Translated: CASSVIAGELFF.

This chain connects TRBV19 to TRBJ1-1, with a possible D match to TRBD1 (5 bases). The CDR3 runs to 12 residues. V lost 6 bases and J lost 1, with 6 bases in between. Germline CDR1 is LNHDA and CDR2 is SQIVND (reference sequence). CDR3 nucleotide sequence: TGTGCCAGTAGGGACACGAACACTGAAGCTTTCTTT. Translated, it gives CASRDTNTEAFF.

This clone was seen once. The chain couples TRBV29-1 to TRBJ1-1; D is undetermined. This CDR3 has 14 amino acids. Germline V gene data show CDR1 as SQVTM and CDR2 as ANQGSEA. Trimming stripped 5 bases from V and 1 base from J, with 14 bases between. CDR3 loop: CSVPPPGGNTEAFF. The DNA of the CDR3 is TGCAGCGTTCCGCCCCCGGGAGGGAACACTGAAGCTTTCTTT. The full variable domain, in which reference TRBV29-1 and TRBJ1-1 provide the parts outside the CDR3, is SAVISQKPSRDICQRGTSLTIQCQVDSQVTMMFWYRQQPGQSLTLIATANQGSEATYESGFVIDKFPISRPNLTFSTLTVSNMSPEDSSIYLCSVPPPGGNTEAFFGQGTRLTVV.